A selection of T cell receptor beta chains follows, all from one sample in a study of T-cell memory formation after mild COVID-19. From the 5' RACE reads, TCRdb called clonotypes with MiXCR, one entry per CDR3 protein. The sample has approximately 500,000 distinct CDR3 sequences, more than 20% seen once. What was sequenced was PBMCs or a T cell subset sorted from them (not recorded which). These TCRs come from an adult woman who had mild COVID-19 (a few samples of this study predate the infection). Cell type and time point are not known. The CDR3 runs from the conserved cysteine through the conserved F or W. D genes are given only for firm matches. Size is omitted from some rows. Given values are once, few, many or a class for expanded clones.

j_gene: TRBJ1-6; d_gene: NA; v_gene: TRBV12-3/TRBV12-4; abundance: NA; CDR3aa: CASNPSGRPNSPLHF; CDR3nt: TGTGCCAGCAACCCCTCGGGACGGCCGAATTCACCCCTCCACTTT
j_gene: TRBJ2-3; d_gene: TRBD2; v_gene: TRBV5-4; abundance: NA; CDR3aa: CASSILAGEVSDTQYF; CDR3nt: TGTGCCAGCAGCATACTAGCGGGGGAAGTCTCAGATACGCAGTATTTT
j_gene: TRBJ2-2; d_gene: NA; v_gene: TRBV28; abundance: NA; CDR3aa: CASSLESGGLIGELFF; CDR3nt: TGTGCCAGCAGTTTAGAAAGTGGGGGTTTGATCGGGGAGCTGTTTTTT
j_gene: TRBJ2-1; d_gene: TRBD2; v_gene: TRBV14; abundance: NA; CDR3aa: CASSSGTSVSNEQFF; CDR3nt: TGTGCCAGCAGCTCCGGGACTAGCGTTTCCAATGAGCAGTTCTTC
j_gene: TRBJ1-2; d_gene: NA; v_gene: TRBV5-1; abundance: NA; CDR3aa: CASSLHQDSNYGYTF; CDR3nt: TGCGCCAGCAGCTTGCATCAGGACTCTAACTATGGCTACACCTTC
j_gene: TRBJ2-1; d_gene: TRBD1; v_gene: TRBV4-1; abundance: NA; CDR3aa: CASGLRGLPYNEQFF; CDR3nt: TGCGCCAGCGGACTGAGGGGGCTCCCCTACAATGAGCAGTTCTTC
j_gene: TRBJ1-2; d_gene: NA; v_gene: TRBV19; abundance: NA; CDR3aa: CASRGDGYTF; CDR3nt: TGTGCCAGTAGGGGGGACGGCTACACCTTC
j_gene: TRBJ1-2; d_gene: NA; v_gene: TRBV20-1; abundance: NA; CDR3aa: CSARPEGYGYTF; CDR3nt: TGCAGTGCTAGGCCGGAGGGCTATGGCTACACCTTC
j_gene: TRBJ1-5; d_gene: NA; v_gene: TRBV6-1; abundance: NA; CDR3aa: CASSEEVGGPRQPQHF; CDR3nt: TGTGCCAGCAGTGAAGAAGTAGGGGGACCACGACAGCCCCAGCATTTT
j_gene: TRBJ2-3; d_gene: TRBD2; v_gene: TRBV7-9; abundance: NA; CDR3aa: CASSLGETGGRTDTQYF; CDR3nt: TGTGCCAGCAGCTTAGGGGAGACAGGCGGGAGGACAGATACGCAGTATTTT
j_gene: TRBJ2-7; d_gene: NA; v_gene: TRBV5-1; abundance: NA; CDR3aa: CASSFPSSEQYF; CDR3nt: TGCGCCAGCAGCTTTCCTAGTAGCGAGCAGTACTTC
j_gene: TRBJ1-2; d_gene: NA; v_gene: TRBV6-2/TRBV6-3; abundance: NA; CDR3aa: CASSPGQSQVTSYGYTF; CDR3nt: TGTGCCAGCAGTCCCGGACAGAGCCAGGTGACTAGCTATGGCTACACCTTC
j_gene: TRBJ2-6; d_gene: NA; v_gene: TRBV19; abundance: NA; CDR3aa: CASIGLGYLSGANVLTF; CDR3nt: TGTGCCAGTATTGGGCTGGGATACCTCTCTGGGGCCAACGTCCTGACTTTC
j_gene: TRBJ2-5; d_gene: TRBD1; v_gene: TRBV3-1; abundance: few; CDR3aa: CASSLGTGVLVRETQYF; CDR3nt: TGTGCCAGCAGCCTCGGGACAGGGGTGCTCGTGAGGGAGACCCAGTACTTC
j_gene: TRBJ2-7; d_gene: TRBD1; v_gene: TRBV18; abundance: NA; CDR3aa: CASSPTGGQGYEQYF; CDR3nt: TGTGCCAGCTCACCGACAGGGGGCCAGGGTTACGAGCAGTACTTC
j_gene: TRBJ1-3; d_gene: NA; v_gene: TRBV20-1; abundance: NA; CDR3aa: CSASMPMGGPSGNTIYF; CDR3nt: TGCAGTGCTAGTATGCCTATGGGGGGGCCCTCTGGAAACACCATATATTTT
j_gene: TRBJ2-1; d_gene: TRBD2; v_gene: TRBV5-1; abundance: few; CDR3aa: CASSPYSGRNEQFF; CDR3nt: TGCGCCAGCAGCCCCTATAGCGGGAGAAATGAGCAGTTCTTC
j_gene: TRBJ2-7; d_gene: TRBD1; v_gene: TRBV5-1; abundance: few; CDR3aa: CASSPGQGLGQYF; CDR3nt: TGCGCCAGCAGCCCAGGACAGGGTTTGGGCCAGTACTTC
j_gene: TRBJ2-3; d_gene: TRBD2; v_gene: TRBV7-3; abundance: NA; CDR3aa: CASSDRVRLAGGWNTDTQYF; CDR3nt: TGTGCCAGCAGCGATCGGGTTCGGCTAGCGGGAGGATGGAACACAGATACGCAGTATTTT
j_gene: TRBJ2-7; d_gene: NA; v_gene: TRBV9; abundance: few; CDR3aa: CASSVGLSSYEQYF; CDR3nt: TGTGCCAGCAGCGTAGGGTTATCGTCCTACGAGCAGTACTTC
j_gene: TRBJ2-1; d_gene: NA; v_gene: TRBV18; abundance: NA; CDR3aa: CASSPQVGRGLEQFF; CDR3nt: TGTGCCAGCTCACCACAGGTCGGACGGGGGTTGGAGCAGTTCTTC
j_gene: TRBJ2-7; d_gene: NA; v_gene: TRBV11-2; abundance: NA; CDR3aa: CASSLNFNEQYF; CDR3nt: TGTGCCAGCAGCTTGAATTTTAACGAGCAGTACTTC
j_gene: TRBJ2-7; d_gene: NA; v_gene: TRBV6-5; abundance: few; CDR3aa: CASSYGVEQYF; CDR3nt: TGTGCCAGCAGTTACGGCGTCGAGCAGTACTTC
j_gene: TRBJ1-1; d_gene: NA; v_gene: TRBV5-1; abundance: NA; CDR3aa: CASSFVGVLATEAFF; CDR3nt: TGCGCCAGCAGCTTCGTAGGGGTTTTGGCCACTGAAGCTTTCTTT
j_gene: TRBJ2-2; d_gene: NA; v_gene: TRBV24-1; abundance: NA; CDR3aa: CATSDNAGAATGELFF; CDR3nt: TGTGCCACCAGTGATAACGCAGGGGCGGCCACCGGGGAGCTGTTTTTT
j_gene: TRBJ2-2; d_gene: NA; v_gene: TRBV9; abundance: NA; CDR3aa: CASRSRTAGELFF; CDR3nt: TGTGCCAGCAGGAGCCGGACAGCTGGGGAGCTGTTTTTT
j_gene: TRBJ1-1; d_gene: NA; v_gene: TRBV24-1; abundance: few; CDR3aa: CATSRTGLNTEAFF; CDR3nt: TGTGCCACCAGTCGGACCGGGTTGAACACTGAAGCTTTCTTT
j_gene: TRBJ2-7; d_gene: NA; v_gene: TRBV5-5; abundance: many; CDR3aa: CASSLASGITEQYF; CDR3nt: TGTGCCAGCAGCTTGGCCTCGGGGATAACGGAGCAGTACTTC